These T cell receptor beta chains were read from a single sample in a study of blood T cell repertoires in COVID-19. The assay was immunoSEQ multiplex PCR, and TCRdb's table has in-frame clones only and misses some. The sample includes about 480,000 clones, 80% to 90% seen only once; the top ten take around 7.9%. The sample consisted of PBMCs or T cells enriched from blood (not recorded which). These receptors originate from a woman aged 55-70 years who had recovered from COVID-19. CDR3s include the opening cysteine and the closing phenylalanine or tryptophan. A D gene is named only where the DNA matches it firmly. Expanded clones are given a class, and other clones once, few, many or no size at all.

TRBD1 TRBJ1-2 TRBV5-4 - CASSAGTGLYNGYTF TGTGCCAGCAGCGCCGGGACAGGGTTGTACAATGGCTACACCTTC
TRBD2 TRBJ2-1 TRBV5-1 once CASSLGLAPLGEQFF TGCGCCAGCAGCTTAGGACTAGCGCCCTTGGGTGAGCAGTTCTTC
- TRBJ2-3 TRBV7-2 - CASISQGGRGDTQYF TGTGCCAGCATAAGTCAGGGGGGTCGGGGGGATACGCAGTATTTT
TRBD1 TRBJ1-2 TRBV18 - CASSPQDRGNYGYTF TGTGCCAGCTCACCCCAGGACAGGGGTAACTATGGCTACACCTTC
- TRBJ1-1 TRBV7-9 - CASSLQGMGTEAFF TGTGCCAGCAGCTTGCAGGGGATGGGAACTGAAGCTTTCTTT
- TRBJ2-2 TRBV9 - CASSAGGPGELFF TGTGCCAGCAGCGCAGGGGGGCCCGGGGAGCTGTTTTTT
TRBD1 TRBJ2-5 TRBV12-5 - CASGPRIQGNWQETQYF TGTGCTAGTGGTCCCCGGATACAGGGGAACTGGCAAGAGACCCAGTACTTC
- TRBJ2-1 TRBV28 - CASSYGDSYNEQFF TGTGCCAGCAGTTACGGGGACTCCTACAATGAGCAGTTCTTC
TRBD1 TRBJ2-7 TRBV6-5 - CASPRTGGFYEQYF TGTGCCAGCCCTCGGACAGGGGGATTCTACGAGCAGTACTTC
TRBD1 TRBJ1-2 TRBV28 - CASRATGNGYTF TGTGCCAGCAGGGCGACAGGGAATGGCTACACCTTC